The sequence of this TCR beta chain was determined in a study of blood T cell repertoires in COVID-19. In the study overall: Samples came from the United States, Italy and Spain, spanning acute and convalescent COVID-19.

This CDR3 is 17 amino acids long. Germline-derived CDR1 and CDR2 are SEHNR and FQNEAQ (reference sequence). V lost 3 bases to trimming and J lost 0 bases; unmatched junction nucleotides: 7. Authors' processing steps: Scientists estimated how many nucleated cells there were by amplifying reference gene primers. Produced via immunoSEQ multiplex PCR; TCRdb's table is partial and in-frame only. V and J calls and clone size follow that table, whereas D and trimming were derived from the DNA. The sample yields over 350,000 clones, more than 75% seen once. In terms of age and location, participants ranged from about 18 to 95 years and lived in about two dozen US areas. Grouping used clinical history reported by participants in a survey and questionnaire.

This sequence joins TRBV7-9 and TRBJ1-5, with 8 bases aligning to TRBD1. The sequencing sample was made of PBMCs or T cells enriched from blood (not recorded which). This clonotype was obtained from a woman in her 50s who had recovered from COVID-19. The chain's CDR3 is CASSFDRGGDSNQPQHF. The CDR3 DNA reads as TGTGCCAGCAGCTTCGACAGGGGTGGAGATAGCAATCAGCCCCAGCATTTT.